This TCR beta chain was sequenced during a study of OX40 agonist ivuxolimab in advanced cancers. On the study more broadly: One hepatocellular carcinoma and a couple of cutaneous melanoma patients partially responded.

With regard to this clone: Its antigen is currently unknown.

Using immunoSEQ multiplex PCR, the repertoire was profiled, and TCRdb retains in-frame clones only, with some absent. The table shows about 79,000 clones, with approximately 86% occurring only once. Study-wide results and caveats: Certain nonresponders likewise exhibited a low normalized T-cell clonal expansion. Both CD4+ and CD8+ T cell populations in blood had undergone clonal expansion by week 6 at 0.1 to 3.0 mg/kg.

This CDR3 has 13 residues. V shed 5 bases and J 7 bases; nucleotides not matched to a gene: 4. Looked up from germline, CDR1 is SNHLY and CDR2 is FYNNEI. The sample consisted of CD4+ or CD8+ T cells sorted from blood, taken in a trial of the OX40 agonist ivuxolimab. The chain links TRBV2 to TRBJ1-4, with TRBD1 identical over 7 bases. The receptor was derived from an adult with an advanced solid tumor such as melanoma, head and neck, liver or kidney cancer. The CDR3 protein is CASSNRGREKLFF. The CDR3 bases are TGTGCCAGCAGTAACAGGGGACGTGAAAAACTGTTTTTT.